This T cell receptor beta chain was observed in a study of CD8 T cells in ankylosing spondylitis. This clonotype has a count of ten or more. TCRdb independently ran MiXCR on the 5' RACE reads; one entry per CDR3 protein. The sample records some 250,000 distinct CDR3 sequences, roughly a quarter being singletons. CDR3 length: 14 residues. The germline gives CDR1 DFQATT, CDR2 SNEGSKA (reference sequence). Germline trimming cut 5 bases from V and 5 bases from J; bases unmatched to any gene: 8. This TCR came from a male donor with ankylosing spondylitis or in good health (not recorded which). What was sequenced was blood, either unsorted or a sorted T cell fraction (not recorded which). The genes are TRBV20-1 and TRBJ1-5, with TRBD1 identical over 8 bases. The CDR3 sequence: CSAGNRGDHQPQHF. The CDR3 DNA sequence: TGCAGTGCTGGCAACAGGGGGGATCATCAGCCCCAGCATTTT.